This T cell receptor (beta chain) emerged from a study of chronic HIV infection and antiretroviral therapy. The CDR3 has 16 amino acids. The V gene end was trimmed by 0 bases and the J gene end by 4 bases; junction bases not matched to a gene: 4. The V gene's germline CDR1 is MNHNY and CDR2 SVGAGI (reference sequence). This clonotype was detected many times. One entry per CDR3 protein results from TCRdb running MiXCR on the 5' RACE reads. In the table there are 25,000 to 35,000 distinct CDR3 sequences, roughly 9.1% of which are singletons. The chain has TRBV6-6 and TRBJ1-3; 9 bases are shared with TRBD1. The receptor's source is an adult who had HIV and had not received antiretroviral therapy, or was an uninfected healthy control (not recorded which). The material sequenced was peripheral blood. The CDR3 reads CASSYSVDRGGNTIYF. Written as DNA, the CDR3 is TGTGCCAGCAGTTACTCTGTGGACAGGGGAGGAAACACCATATATTTT.